This TCR beta chain is from a study of CD8 T cells in Susac syndrome. Study details: Patients with Susac syndrome were, at the time of blood collection, therapy-naive, maintained on corticosteroids, or maintained on intravenous immunoglobulin alone.

V was clipped by 6 bases and J by 1 base; unmatched bases: 8. This CDR3 region has 17 residues. In Susac syndrome patients, recently defined diagnostic criteria for definite or probable disease were met. A quantity of about 0.5 to 1 ug RNA underwent reverse transcription using random hexamers. Amplification of TCR beta CDR3 spanned 54 Vbeta and 13 Jbeta via immunoSEQ multiplex PCR. TCRdb independently ran MiXCR on the immunoSEQ multiplex PCR reads; one entry per CDR3 protein. Found here are about 200,000 distinct CDR3 sequences, over 75% of them singletons; the top ten hold 0.085% to 0.09%. V usage is TRBV12-3 or TRBV12-4 and J usage is TRBJ2-1, with TRBD2 identical over 11 bases. The sequence came from a human donor with Susac syndrome. Specimen: CD4+ T cells from PBMCs. Here the CDR3 DNA reads TGTGCCAGCAGACCTTTTAGCGGGAGGGGGTCCTACAATGAGCAGTTCTTC. It specifies CASRPFSGRGSYNEQFF.